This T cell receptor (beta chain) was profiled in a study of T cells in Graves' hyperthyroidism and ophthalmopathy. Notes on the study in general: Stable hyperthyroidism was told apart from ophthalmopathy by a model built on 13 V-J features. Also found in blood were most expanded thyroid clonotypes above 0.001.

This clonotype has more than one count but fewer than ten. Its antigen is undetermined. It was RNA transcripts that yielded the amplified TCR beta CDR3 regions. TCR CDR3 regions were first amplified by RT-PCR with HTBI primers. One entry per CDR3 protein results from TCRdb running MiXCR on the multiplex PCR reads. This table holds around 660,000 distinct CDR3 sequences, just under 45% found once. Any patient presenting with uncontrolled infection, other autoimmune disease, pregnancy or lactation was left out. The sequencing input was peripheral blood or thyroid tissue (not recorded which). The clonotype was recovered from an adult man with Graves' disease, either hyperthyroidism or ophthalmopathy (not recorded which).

The CDR3 reads CASSTGDRATEAFF. The CDR3 coding sequence is TGCGCCAGCAGCACGGGAGACAGGGCTACTGAAGCTTTCTTT. This sequence joins TRBV5-1 and TRBJ1-1; the match to TRBD1 covers 7 bases. This CDR3 is 14 amino acids long. Unmatched junction bases numbered 8, after V lost 4 bases and J lost 5 bases. Germline loops: CDR1 SGHRS, CDR2 YFSETQ. Using reference TRBV5-1 and TRBJ1-1 for the parts outside the CDR3, the full variable domain is KAGVTQTPRYLIKTRGQQVTLSCSPISGHRSVSWYQQTPGQGLQFLFEYFSETQRNKGNFPGRFSGRQFSNSRSEMNVSTLELGDSALYLCASSTGDRATEAFFGQGTRLTVV.